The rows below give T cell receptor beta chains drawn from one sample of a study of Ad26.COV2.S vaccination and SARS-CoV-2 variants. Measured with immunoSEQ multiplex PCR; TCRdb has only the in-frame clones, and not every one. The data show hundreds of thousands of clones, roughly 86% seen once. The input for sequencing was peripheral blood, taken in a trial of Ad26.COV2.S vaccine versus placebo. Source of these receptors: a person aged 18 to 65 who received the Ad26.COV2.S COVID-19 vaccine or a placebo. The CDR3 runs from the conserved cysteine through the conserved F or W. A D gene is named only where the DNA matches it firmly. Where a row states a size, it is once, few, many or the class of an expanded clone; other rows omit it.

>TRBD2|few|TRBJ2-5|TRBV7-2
TGTGCCAGCAGCGCCGGGGGGGGGAGACTGGAGACCCAGTACTTC
CASSAGGGRLETQYF
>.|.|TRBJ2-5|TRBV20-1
TGCAGTGCCAAGGAGTGGGAGACCCAGTACTTC
CSAKEWETQYF
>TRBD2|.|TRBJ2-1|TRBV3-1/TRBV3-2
TGTGCCAGCAGCCCGTTTCTAGCGGGGGAGCAGTTCTTC
CASSPFLAGEQFF
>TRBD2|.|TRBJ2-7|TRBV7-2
TGTGCCAGCAGCCCCGGGCGACTAGCGAGCTCCTACGAGCAGTACTTC
CASSPGRLASSYEQYF
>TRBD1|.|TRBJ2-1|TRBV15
TGTGCCACCAGCAGACGGGACAGGGAGGGCAATGAGCAGTTCTTC
CATSRRDREGNEQFF
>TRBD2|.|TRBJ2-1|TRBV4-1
TGCGCCAGCAGCCAATCCGGGACTAGCGACCCTGTTGACAATGAGCAGTTCTTC
CASSQSGTSDPVDNEQFF
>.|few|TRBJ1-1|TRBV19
TGTGCCAGTAGTATATTCCAGGGTGGAACTGAAGCTTTCTTT
CASSIFQGGTEAFF
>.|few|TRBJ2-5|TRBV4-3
TGCGCCAGCAGCCAAGATACGCGGAGGCGTTACTTCCAAGAGACCCAGTACTTC
CASSQDTRRRYFQETQYF
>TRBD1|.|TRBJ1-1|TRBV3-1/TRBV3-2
TGTGCCAGCAGCCGAGACTGGGACAGGGGCCCGAACACTGAAGCTTTCTTT
CASSRDWDRGPNTEAFF
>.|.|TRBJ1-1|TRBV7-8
TGTGCCAGCAGCTCCACAGCCACCTTCAAAGCTTTCTTT
CASSSTATFKAFF
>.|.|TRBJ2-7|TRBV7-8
TGTGCCAGCAGCTTCCTGACCAGGGCCTCCTACGAGCAGTACTTC
CASSFLTRASYEQYF
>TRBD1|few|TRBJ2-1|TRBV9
TGTGCCAGCAGCGCCCGGGACAGCTCCTACAATGAGCAGTTCTTC
CASSARDSSYNEQFF
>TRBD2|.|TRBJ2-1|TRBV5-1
TGCGCCAGCAGCTTGGAGATACTAGCGGGAGGGGTCGGCAATGAGCAGTTCTTC
CASSLEILAGGVGNEQFF
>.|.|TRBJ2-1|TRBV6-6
TGTGCCAGCAGCCCCGCCGGGTCCTGGTACAATGAGCAGTTCTTC
CASSPAGSWYNEQFF
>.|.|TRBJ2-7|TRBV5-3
TGTGCCAGAAGCTTGCGGGACGAGCAGTACTTC
CARSLRDEQYF
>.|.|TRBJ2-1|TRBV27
TGTGCCAGCAGGATGAGGGGGGCCCAAGCCCTCGTCTACAATGAGCAGTTCTTC
CASRMRGAQALVYNEQFF
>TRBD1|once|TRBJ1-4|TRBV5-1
TGCGCCAGCAGCACCGGACAGGGGGCTCCCCAAGCCGGAGAAAAACTGTTTTTT
CASSTGQGAPQAGEKLFF
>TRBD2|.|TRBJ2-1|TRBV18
TGTGCCAGCTCACCAGTACTAGCGCGTCCTAACAATGAGCAGTTCTTC
CASSPVLARPNNEQFF
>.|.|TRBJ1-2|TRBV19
TGTGCCAGTAGGGGCGGCGCTAACTATGGCTACACCTTC
CASRGGANYGYTF
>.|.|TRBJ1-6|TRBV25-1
TGTGCCAGCAGTGAATATTCAGGGCTGGGGTATAATTCACCCCTCCACTTT
CASSEYSGLGYNSPLHF
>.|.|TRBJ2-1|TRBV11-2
TGTGCCAGCAGCTTAGCGGGGGGCGGGAGAGGCAATGAGCAGTTCTTC
CASSLAGGGRGNEQFF
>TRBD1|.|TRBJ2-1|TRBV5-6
TGTGCCAGCAGCTTGGGACAGGGGCCCAATGAGCAGTTCTTC
CASSLGQGPNEQFF
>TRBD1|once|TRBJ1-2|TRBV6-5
TGTGCCAGCACCCTAGGACAGGGCTATGGCTACACCTTC
CASTLGQGYGYTF
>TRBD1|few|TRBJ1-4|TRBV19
TGTGCCAGCAAGTGGAGGACAGGATTAAAACTGTTTTTT
CASKWRTGLKLFF
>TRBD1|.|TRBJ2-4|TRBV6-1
TGTGCCAGCAGTGATGGGACAGTTCTGTACTTC
CASSDGTVLYF
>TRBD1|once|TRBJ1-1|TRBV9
TGTGCCAGCAGCGCCGACAGGGCGAACACTGAAGCTTTCTTT
CASSADRANTEAFF
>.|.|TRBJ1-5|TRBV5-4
TGTGCCAGCAGCTCGACAAACGGGATTCTTAGCAATCAGCCCCAGCATTTT
CASSSTNGILSNQPQHF
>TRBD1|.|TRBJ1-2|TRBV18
TGTGCCAGCTCCCCGGCCGACAGGGGGTATGGCTACACCTTC
CASSPADRGYGYTF
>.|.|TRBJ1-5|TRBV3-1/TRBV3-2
TGTGCCAGCAGCCAAGGAACCGGAGGGGGCAATCAGCCCCAGCATTTT
CASSQGTGGGNQPQHF
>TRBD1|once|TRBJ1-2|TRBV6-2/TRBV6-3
TGTGCCAGCACCCCAAGGGGGCAGGGGAATGGCTACACCTTC
CASTPRGQGNGYTF
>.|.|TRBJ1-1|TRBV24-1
TGTGCCACGAGTTTTCTACGGGGGAACACTGAAGCTTTCTTT
CATSFLRGNTEAFF
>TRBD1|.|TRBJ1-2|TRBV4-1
TGCGCCAGCAGCCAAGTTCTCGGGACAGGGGGCTATGGCTACACCTTC
CASSQVLGTGGYGYTF
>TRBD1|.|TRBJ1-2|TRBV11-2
TGTGCCAGCAGCTTTTTAGACAGGGCCCCGTTCTTC
CASSFLDRAPFF
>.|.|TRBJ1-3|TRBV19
TGTGCCAGTAGTAGGGTACCCGCTGGAAACACCATATATTTT
CASSRVPAGNTIYF
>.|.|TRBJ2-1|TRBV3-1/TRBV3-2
TGTGCCAGCAGCCAAGATCTAAGGGGGGCCTACTACAATGAGCAGTTCTTC
CASSQDLRGAYYNEQFF
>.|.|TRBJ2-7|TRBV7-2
TGTGCCAGCAGCTCGCGCGGGGGCGCCCCGGGCGAGCAGTACTTC
CASSSRGGAPGEQYF
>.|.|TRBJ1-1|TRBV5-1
TGCGCCAGCAAACGGACGGAGAACACTGAAGCTTTCTTT
CASKRTENTEAFF
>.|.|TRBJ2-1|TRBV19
TGTGCCAGTAGTGAACCAGGGAATGAGCAGTTCTTC
CASSEPGNEQFF
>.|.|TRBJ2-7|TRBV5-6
TGTGCCAGCAGCTTGGGGGCCCGGGACGAGCAGTACTTC
CASSLGARDEQYF
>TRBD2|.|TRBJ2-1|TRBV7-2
TGTGCCAGCAGCTTAGAACTAGCGCGATACTCCTACAATGAGCAGTTCTTC
CASSLELARYSYNEQFF
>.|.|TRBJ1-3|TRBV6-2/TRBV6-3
TGTGCCAGCAGCAACCAGGGGTGGCCTGGAAACACCATATATTTT
CASSNQGWPGNTIYF
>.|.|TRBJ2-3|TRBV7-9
TGTGCCAGCAGCCTAGGGCACGGGGCGTTAGATACGCAGTATTTT
CASSLGHGALDTQYF
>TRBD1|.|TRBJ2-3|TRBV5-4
TGTGCCAGCAGCTCGGACAGGGCGAGCACAGATACGCAGTATTTT
CASSSDRASTDTQYF
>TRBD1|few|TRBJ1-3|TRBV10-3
TGTGCCATCGCTACTGGGACAGGGGATAGAGGTGGTCTTTCTGGAAACACCATATATTTT
CAIATGTGDRGGLSGNTIYF
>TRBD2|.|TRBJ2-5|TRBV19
TGTGCCAGTAGTGCAGGTAGCGGGGGAGGAGAGACCCAGTACTTC
CASSAGSGGGETQYF
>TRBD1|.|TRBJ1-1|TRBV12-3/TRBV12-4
TGTGCCAGCAGCAACAGGGGGCTAGCTTTCTTT
CASSNRGLAFF
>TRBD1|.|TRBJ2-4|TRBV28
TGTGCCAGCAGTTCTCTGACAGGGGGCGCGTCCAAAAACATTCAGTACTTC
CASSSLTGGASKNIQYF
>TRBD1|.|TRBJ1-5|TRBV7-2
TGTGCCAGCAGCCCGCAGGGGGTTAATCAGCCCCAGCATTTT
CASSPQGVNQPQHF
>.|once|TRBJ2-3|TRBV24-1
TGTGCCACCAGTGACACAGCTAGCACAGATACGCAGTATTTT
CATSDTASTDTQYF
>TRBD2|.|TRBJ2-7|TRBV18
TGTGCCAGCTCACCCGGGACTAGCGGGTACGAGCAGTACTTC
CASSPGTSGYEQYF
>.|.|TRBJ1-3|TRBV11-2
TGTGCCAGCAGCTTGCGACAGGTCGAGGGGGGAAACACCATATATTTT
CASSLRQVEGGNTIYF